The entry that follows covers one TCR beta chain sequence. Its antigen is not identified. Per-sample assaying covered about 10^5 TCR templates. Profiled with immunoSEQ multiplex PCR; TCRdb holds only in-frame clones, not every one. The sample holds 90,000 to 120,000 clones, about 90% seen once. These data are taken from a study of siplizumab effects on memory and regulatory T cells. The study's findings and limits: Proliferating siplizumab-cultured Tregs lacked confirmed suppressive function. Memory cells that were CD4+ and unstimulated gave rise to alloreactive sequences, which siplizumab significantly reduced.

Germline trimming cut 0 bases from V and 16 bases from J; bases unmatched to any gene: 5. Germline V gives CDR1 SQVTM, CDR2 ANQGSEA. The CDR3 spans 12 residues. The TCR was taken from a human donor in good health. The sample comprised Tregs sorted from blood. The chain uses TRBV29-1 and TRBJ2-1; TRBD2 agrees at 11 bases. The CDR3 DNA is TGCAGCGTTGAAGAAACTAGCGGGGGAAAATTCTTC. Protein: CSVEETSGGKFF.